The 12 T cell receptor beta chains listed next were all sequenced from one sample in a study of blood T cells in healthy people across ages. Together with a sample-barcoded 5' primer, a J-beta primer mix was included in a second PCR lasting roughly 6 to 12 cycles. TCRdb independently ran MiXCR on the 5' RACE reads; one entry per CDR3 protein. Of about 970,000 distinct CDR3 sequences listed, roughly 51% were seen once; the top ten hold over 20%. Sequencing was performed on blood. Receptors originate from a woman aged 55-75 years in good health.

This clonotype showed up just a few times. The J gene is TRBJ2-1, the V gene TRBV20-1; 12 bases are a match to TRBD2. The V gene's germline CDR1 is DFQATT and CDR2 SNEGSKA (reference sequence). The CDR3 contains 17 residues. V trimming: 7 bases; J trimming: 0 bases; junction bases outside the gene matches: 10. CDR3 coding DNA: TGCAGTGTTCCGACTAGCGGGAGCGTTGGCTCCTACAATGAGCAGTTCTTC. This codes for CSVPTSGSVGSYNEQFF.

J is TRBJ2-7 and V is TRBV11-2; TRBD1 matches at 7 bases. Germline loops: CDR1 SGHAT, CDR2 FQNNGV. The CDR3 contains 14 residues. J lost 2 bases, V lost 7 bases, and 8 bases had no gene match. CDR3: CASIPGTAPYEQYF. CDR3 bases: TGTGCCAGCATCCCAGGGACAGCTCCCTACGAGCAGTACTTC.

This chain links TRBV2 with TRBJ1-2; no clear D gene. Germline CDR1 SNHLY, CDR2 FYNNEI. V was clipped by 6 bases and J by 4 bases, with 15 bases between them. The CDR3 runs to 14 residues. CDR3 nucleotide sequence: TGTGCCAGCAGACTCTCCCCTCCTCCCTATGGCTACACCTTC. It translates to CASRLSPPPYGYTF.

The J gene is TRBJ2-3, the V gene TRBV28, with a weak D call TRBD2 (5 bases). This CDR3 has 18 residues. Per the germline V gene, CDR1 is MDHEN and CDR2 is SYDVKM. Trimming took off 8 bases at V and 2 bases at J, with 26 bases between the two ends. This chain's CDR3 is CASGKRYLRENDTDTQYF. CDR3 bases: TGTGCCAGCGGGAAGAGGTACCTAAGGGAGAACGACACAGATACGCAGTATTTT.

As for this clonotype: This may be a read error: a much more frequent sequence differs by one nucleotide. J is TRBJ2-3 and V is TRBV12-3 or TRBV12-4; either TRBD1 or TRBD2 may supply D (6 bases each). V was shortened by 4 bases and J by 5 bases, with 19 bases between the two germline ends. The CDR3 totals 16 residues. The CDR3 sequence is CASSSFGGDNIDTQYF. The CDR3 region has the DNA TGTGCCAGCAGTTCTTTTGGCGGGGACAACATAGATACGCAGTATTTT.

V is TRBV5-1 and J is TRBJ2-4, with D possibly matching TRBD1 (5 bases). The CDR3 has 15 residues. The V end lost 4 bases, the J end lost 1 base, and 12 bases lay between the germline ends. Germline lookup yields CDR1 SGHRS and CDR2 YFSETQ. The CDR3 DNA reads TGCGCCAGCAGCGGAACACAGGAGGCCAAAAACATTCAGTACTTC. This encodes CASSGTQEAKNIQYF.

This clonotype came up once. Written as DNA, the CDR3 is TGTGCCAGCAGCTTAGTACCGGGCCCCGGGTTGAGGGAACTGTTTTTT. Translation: CASSLVPGPGLRELFF. The V and J genes are TRBV11-2 and TRBJ1-4; no definite D call. The V and J ends lost 1 base and 12 bases respectively, with 21 bases between them. Germline CDR1 is SGHAT and CDR2 is FQNNGV. This CDR3 region has 16 residues. Variable domain in full (rest from reference TRBV11-2 and TRBJ1-4): EAGVAQSPRYKIIEKRQSVAFWCNPISGHATLYWYQQILGQGPKLLIQFQNNGVVDDSQLPKDRFSAERLKGVDSTLKIQPAKLEDSAVYLCASSLVPGPGLRELFFGSGTQLSVL.

CDR3 region: CASSRTRDNEQFF. In nucleotides, the CDR3 is TGTGCCAGCAGCAGAACTAGAGACAATGAGCAGTTCTTC. The chain uses TRBV12-3 or TRBV12-4 and TRBJ2-1, with D perhaps matching TRBD2 (5 bases). The CDR3 loop spans 13 amino acids. V lost 6 bases, J lost 5 bases, and 11 bases lay in between.

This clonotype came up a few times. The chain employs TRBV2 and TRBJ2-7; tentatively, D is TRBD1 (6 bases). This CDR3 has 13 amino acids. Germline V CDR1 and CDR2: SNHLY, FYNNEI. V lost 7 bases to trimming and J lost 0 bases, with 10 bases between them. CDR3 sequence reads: CASKRTVSYEQYF. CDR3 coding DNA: TGTGCCAGCAAGAGGACAGTCTCCTACGAGCAGTACTTC.

CDR3 amino acids: CASSRLDKAEQYF. The DNA for the CDR3 is TGTGCCAGCAGCCGACTTGACAAGGCCGAGCAGTACTTC. The chain uses TRBV3-1 and TRBJ2-7; D is undetermined. The V end lost 4 bases, the J end lost 6 bases, and 13 bases lay between the germline ends. The CDR3 runs to 13 residues. Per germline, CDR1 LGHDT and CDR2 YNNKEL (reference sequence).

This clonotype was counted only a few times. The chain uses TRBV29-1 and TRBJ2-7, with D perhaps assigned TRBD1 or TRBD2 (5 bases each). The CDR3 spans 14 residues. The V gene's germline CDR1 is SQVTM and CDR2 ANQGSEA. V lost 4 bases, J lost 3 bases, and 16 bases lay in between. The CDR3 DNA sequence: TGCAGCGTTGGTGTCGGGGACGGGAACTACGAGCAGTACTTC. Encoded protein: CSVGVGDGNYEQYF.

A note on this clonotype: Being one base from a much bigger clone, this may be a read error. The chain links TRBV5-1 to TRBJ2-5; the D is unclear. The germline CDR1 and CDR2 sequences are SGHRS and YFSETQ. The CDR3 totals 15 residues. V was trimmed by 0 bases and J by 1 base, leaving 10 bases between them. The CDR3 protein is CASSLEVGPQETQYF. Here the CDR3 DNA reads TGCGCCAGCAGCTTGGAGGTAGGACCCCAAGAGACCCAGTACTTC.